This record looks at one T cell receptor (beta chain) sequence and its context. Data came from immunoSEQ multiplex PCR; TCRdb stores just in-frame clones and leaves some out. The sample carries roughly 24,000 clones, about 85% recorded once. These data come from a study of T cell changes during pregnancy in multiple sclerosis. Trimming took off 4 bases at V and 0 bases at J, with 13 bases between the two ends. Germline CDR1 MNHEY, CDR2 SMNVEV (reference sequence). The CDR3 covers 16 residues. The clonotype originates from a female donor with multiple sclerosis, enrolled in a pregnancy study. Material: CD8+ T cells from peripheral blood mononuclear cells, obtained before pregnancy. This chain joins TRBV27 and TRBJ2-1; D is perhaps TRBD2 (5 bases). The CDR3 sequence: CASSYGLASSYNEQFF. The DNA for the CDR3 is TGTGCCAGCAGTTATGGACTTGCGAGCTCCTACAATGAGCAGTTCTTC.